Listed below are T cell receptor beta chains from one sample, sequenced in a study of blood T cell repertoires in COVID-19. Assay used: immunoSEQ multiplex PCR; TCRdb lists only in-frame clones, some missing. The table shows some 90,000 clones, with about 88% occurring only once. Sequenced material: peripheral blood. The source of these receptors is a woman aged 80 or older with active COVID-19. Each CDR3 is given with its conserved first and last residue. The D gene is left open where the match is weak. The size field is filled for only some rows; it gives once, few, many or a size class.

>TRBJ1-5|TRBV28|-|TRBD1
TGTGCCAGCAGAGACAGGGTGAGAAATCAGCCCCAGCATTTT
CASRDRVRNQPQHF
>TRBJ2-7|TRBV2|once|-
TGTGCCAGCAGTGAAACCGGGAACTACGAGCAGTACTTC
CASSETGNYEQYF
>TRBJ1-3|TRBV4-3|-|-
TGCGCCAGCAGCCAAGCACTCTCTGGAAACACCATATATTTT
CASSQALSGNTIYF
>TRBJ2-3|TRBV12-3/TRBV12-4|-|-
TGTGCCAGCAGTTTAGCGTATGTAGATACGCAGTATTTT
CASSLAYVDTQYF
>TRBJ1-4|TRBV4-2|-|-
TGTGCCAGCAGCCAATTTGGTGGAGGATGGGAAAAACTGTTTTTT
CASSQFGGGWEKLFF
>TRBJ2-3|TRBV13|-|-
TGTGCCAGCAGCTTACAGGAGGGCGGATCCACAGATACGCAGTATTTT
CASSLQEGGSTDTQYF
>TRBJ1-5|TRBV5-4|-|TRBD1
TGTGCCAGCAGCGTCGACAGGGGCGGTCAGCCCCAGCATTTT
CASSVDRGGQPQHF
>TRBJ2-7|TRBV5-6|once|TRBD2
TGTGCCAGCAGCCTGGGAGGGAACAACTACGAGCAGTACTTC
CASSLGGNNYEQYF
>TRBJ2-3|TRBV30|-|TRBD2
TGTGCCTGGAGTCACGGGACTAGCGGCCGCACAGATACGCAGTATTTT
CAWSHGTSGRTDTQYF
>TRBJ1-2|TRBV6-2/TRBV6-3|-|TRBD1
TGTGCCAGCACCCCTCATGACAGGGTATCTGGCTACACCTTC
CASTPHDRVSGYTF
>TRBJ2-1|TRBV21-1|once|-
TGTGCCAGCAGCAAAGAGAAGACTAGCGGGAGCCCTAGCTCCTACAATGAGCAGTTCTTC
CASSKEKTSGSPSSYNEQFF
>TRBJ2-3|TRBV6-5|-|-
TGTGCCAGCAGTTTATCAAGACGGGGTAATACAGATACGCAGTATTTT
CASSLSRRGNTDTQYF
>TRBJ2-7|TRBV18|-|TRBD1
TGTGCCAGCTCACCACCCCTAGGGACAGGGGACCCCTACGAGCAGTACTTC
CASSPPLGTGDPYEQYF
>TRBJ1-6|TRBV9|-|TRBD1
TGTGCCAGCAGCGTAGCTCAGGACAGGAGTCACCACTTT
CASSVAQDRSHHF
>TRBJ2-3|TRBV28|-|-
TGTGCCAGCAGTTTTGTCATTGGGGGGGCGAGGGAAGATACGCAGTATTTT
CASSFVIGGAREDTQYF
>TRBJ2-1|TRBV7-3|-|-
TGTGCCAGCAGCTTAATCGGGGGGCCCGATGAGCAGTTCTTC
CASSLIGGPDEQFF
>TRBJ1-3|TRBV18|-|-
TGTGCCAGCTCACCTGGGGCTCCCCTCTCTGGAAACACCATATATTTT
CASSPGAPLSGNTIYF
>TRBJ2-2|TRBV7-8|once|-
TGTGCCAGCAGCCGCCGACTGGTTGCTGCGGAGCTGTTTTTT
CASSRRLVAAELFF
>TRBJ2-2|TRBV20-1|-|-
TGCAGTGCCCGCGGGGCCGGGGAGCTGTTTTTT
CSARGAGELFF
>TRBJ2-1|TRBV27|-|-
TGTGCCAGCGGGAGTAGCGTTCCCCGGTTCTTC
CASGSSVPRFF
>TRBJ2-2|TRBV9|once|TRBD2
TGTGCCAGCAGCGTACTAGCGGGAGCCGGGGAGCTGTTTTTT
CASSVLAGAGELFF
>TRBJ2-1|TRBV7-2|-|TRBD2
TGTGCCAGCAGCTATCGTAGCGCGGGAGAAGCGGGCAATGAGCAGTTCTTC
CASSYRSAGEAGNEQFF
>TRBJ2-5|TRBV7-3|-|-
TGTGCCAGCAGCGCCGGGAGCGCGGAGACCCAGTACTTC
CASSAGSAETQYF
>TRBJ2-2|TRBV13|-|-
TGTGCCAGCAGAACTCGGATCAGGGGTTCGGGGGAGCTGTTTTTT
CASRTRIRGSGELFF
>TRBJ2-3|TRBV2|-|TRBD1
TGTGCCAGCAGTGCTGGACAGGGAGATACGCAGTATTTT
CASSAGQGDTQYF
>TRBJ2-5|TRBV28|-|-
TGTGCCAGCAGTTCCTTAGCGGGACAGAAAGAGACCCAGTACTTC
CASSSLAGQKETQYF
>TRBJ2-2|TRBV7-9|-|TRBD2
TGTGCCAGCAGCCCCCCGACTAGCGTAGACGCCGGGGAGCTGTTTTTT
CASSPPTSVDAGELFF
>TRBJ1-3|TRBV6-5|-|TRBD1
TGTGCCAGCAGGGGACAGGGGACTGGAAACACCATATATTTT
CASRGQGTGNTIYF
>TRBJ1-2|TRBV27|-|TRBD1
TGTGCCAGCAGTCCCCGGGACAGAGCACGTCCGGACTATGGCTACACCTTC
CASSPRDRARPDYGYTF
>TRBJ1-1|TRBV5-5|-|TRBD1
TGTGCCAGCAGCCAATTATCGGGACAGGGATTATCGGGGTCTGAAGCTTTCTTT
CASSQLSGQGLSGSEAFF
>TRBJ2-2|TRBV7-9|-|-
TGTGCCAGCAGCGCCCTTTGGGGTTGGACTGAACTAAACACCGGGGAGCTGTTTTTT
CASSALWGWTELNTGELFF
>TRBJ1-1|TRBV19|-|-
TGTGCCAGTAGCCTTCAGGGCTCGATGGGGGCAAGTGAAGCTTTCTTT
CASSLQGSMGASEAFF
>TRBJ1-4|TRBV5-4|-|-
TGTGCCAGCAGCCAGGGTCCCGAACTGTTTTTT
CASSQGPELFF
>TRBJ1-4|TRBV28|-|-
TGTGCCAGCCGATCAGGAGGGTCTAATGAAAAACTGTTTTTT
CASRSGGSNEKLFF
>TRBJ1-5|TRBV5-5|-|TRBD1
TGTGCCAGCAGCCGGGGACAGAATAGCAATCAGCCCCAGCATTTT
CASSRGQNSNQPQHF
>TRBJ2-7|TRBV24-1|-|-
TGTGCCACCAGTGAAGGCAGGGGCTACGAGCAGTACTTC
CATSEGRGYEQYF
>TRBJ2-3|TRBV3-1/TRBV3-2|-|-
TGTGCCAGCAGCCTTCGGACAGGCACAGATACGCAGTATTTT
CASSLRTGTDTQYF
>TRBJ2-1|TRBV5-1|-|TRBD2
TGCGCCAGCAGCTTGGGTCTAGCGGGAACCGATGAGCAGTTCTTC
CASSLGLAGTDEQFF
>TRBJ2-7|TRBV9|-|-
TGTGCCAGCAGCCCCTCCCCCGTGGCTGAGCAGTACTTC
CASSPSPVAEQYF
>TRBJ2-7|TRBV7-6|-|-
TGTGCCAGCAGCTTAGCGCAGGGGTTGAGCAACGAGCAGTACTTC
CASSLAQGLSNEQYF
>TRBJ1-1|TRBV6-6|-|-
TGTGCCAGCGGGAATCAGGGGAGAGACACTGAAGCTTTCTTT
CASGNQGRDTEAFF
>TRBJ1-6|TRBV5-4|-|TRBD1
TGTGCCAGCAGCTTGGAATCAGGGACAGGCCTTAATTCACCCCTCCACTTT
CASSLESGTGLNSPLHF
>TRBJ1-4|TRBV2|-|-
TGTGCCAGCAGCCCACAGGTTACAACTAATGAAAAACTGTTTTTT
CASSPQVTTNEKLFF
>TRBJ1-1|TRBV28|-|-
TGTGCCAGCAGTATAGACAGGTGGTGCCTCTTT
CASSIDRWCLF
>TRBJ2-1|TRBV7-3|-|TRBD2
TGTGCCAGCAGCTCGAACCCTACTAGCGGCGGATCTTACAATGAGCAGTTCTTC
CASSSNPTSGGSYNEQFF
>TRBJ1-1|TRBV3-1/TRBV3-2|-|-
TGTGCCAGCAGCTACGGGACACGTAACACTGAAGCTTTCTTT
CASSYGTRNTEAFF
>TRBJ2-1|TRBV4-2|-|-
TGTGCCAGCAGCCAAGTATTTGATCGGGGTGAGCAGTTCTTC
CASSQVFDRGEQFF
>TRBJ2-2|TRBV7-6|-|-
TGTGCCAGCAGCTTTAGAGATTCGTACACCGGGGAGCTGTTTTTT
CASSFRDSYTGELFF
>TRBJ1-5|TRBV28|-|-
TGTGCCAGCCTTAAGAATTCGGGGGGCTTTAGCAATCAGCCCCAGCATTTT
CASLKNSGGFSNQPQHF
>TRBJ2-5|TRBV10-3|-|TRBD2
TGTGCCATCGGGGGGGGGTTTATTGAGACCCAGTACTTC
CAIGGGFIETQYF
>TRBJ1-3|TRBV2|-|-
TGTGCCAGAGGCACTCCAGGGTCCGTAGGAAACACCATATATTTT
CARGTPGSVGNTIYF
>TRBJ1-6|TRBV28|-|TRBD1
TGTGCCAGCGGGGGACAGATTAATTCACCCCTCCACTTT
CASGGQINSPLHF
>TRBJ1-5|TRBV7-9|-|-
TGTGCCAGCAGTCGGGGGGCAGGGGTTAATAATCAGCCCCAGCATTTT
CASSRGAGVNNQPQHF
>TRBJ2-2|TRBV18|few|TRBD2
TGTGCCAGCTCACCAAATGGAGCGGGAGGTTCCGGGGAGCTGTTTTTT
CASSPNGAGGSGELFF
>TRBJ2-3|TRBV6-4|once|TRBD2
TGTGCCAGCAGCGTTACAGCGGGAGGAACGCAGTATTTT
CASSVTAGGTQYF
>TRBJ2-2|TRBV6-2/TRBV6-3|-|-
TGTGCCAGCAGTTACCAGGCAGGGAGGTCCGGGGAGCTGTTTTTT
CASSYQAGRSGELFF